This TCR delta chain was sequenced for a study of γδ T cells in repeated Plasmodium falciparum infection. TCRdb re-called the multiplex PCR reads with CATT. The sample holds roughly 86,000 delta-chain clones, more than 1.4% seen once. The CDR3 covers 16 residues. CDR1 TSWWSYY and CDR2 QGS come from the germline V gene. The V segment lost 7 bases and the J segment 3 bases; nucleotides outside the gene matches: 12. Flow sorting of PBMC yielded separate Vgamma9/Vdelta2+ and Vdelta2-negative gammadelta T cell populations for bulk repertoire analysis. This clone occurred a few times. Antigen unknown. A read error likely explains why the TCRdb protein, taken from a much larger clone, differs from this DNA's translation at residue 6; the protein shown is translated from the DNA. Study-wide results and limits: Over time and infection, Vgamma9/Vdelta2+ repertoires remained highly stable and polyclonal.

This receptor was taken from a pool of human donors (malaria-infected and uninfected, not separated). This chain links TRDV1 with TRDJ4; 12 bases map to TRDD3. The J gene, left out of TCRdb, was set here by checking the DNA against germline. Sequencing was performed on gamma-delta T cells from blood. DNA of the CDR3: TGTGCTCTTGATGAGGGGGCTGGGGGATACGTGGGACCCCTGATCTTT. Translated: CALDEGAGGYVGPLIF.